The 19 T cell receptor beta chains listed next were all sequenced from one sample in a study of Graves' ophthalmopathy and Graves' hyperthyroidism. Amplification from RNA transcripts yielded the TCR beta CDR3 regions. The first-round RT-PCR employed HTBI primers together with the Qiagen OneStep RT-PCR kit. A multiplex PCR was then performed as the second round. One entry per CDR3 protein, called by TCRdb with MiXCR from the multiplex PCR reads. Here the sample spans about 400,000 distinct CDR3 sequences, under 25% being singletons. Sequencing input: peripheral blood. The receptor source for this set is a woman between 18 and 29 years old with stable Graves' hyperthyroidism.

The CDR3 protein is CASSPDRANTIYF. Written as DNA, the CDR3 is TGTGCCAGCAGTCCGGACAGGGCGAACACCATATATTTT. The genes are TRBV12-3 or TRBV12-4 and TRBJ1-3, with 8 nucleotides matching TRBD1. The CDR3 runs to 13 residues. The trim removed 5 bases at V and 7 bases at J, leaving 4 bases unmatched.

This clonotype was detected many times. This chain joins TRBV20-1 and TRBJ1-6, with 8 bases lining up with TRBD1. The CDR3 runs to 14 residues. CDR1 and CDR2 from the germline V gene are DFQATT and SNEGSKA (reference sequence). The V gene end was trimmed by 6 bases and the J gene end by 8 bases; junction bases not matched to a gene: 9. The CDR3 sequence: CSAPRTGGHSPLHF. CDR3 bases: TGCAGTGCCCCGAGAACAGGGGGGCATTCACCCCTCCACTTT.

Only a few counts were recorded for this clonotype. The chain recombines TRBV12-3 or TRBV12-4 with TRBJ2-7, with 7 bases identical to TRBD2. The CDR3 covers 14 residues. Trimming at V came to 5 bases and at J to 0 bases, leaving 4 bases not matched to a gene. The CDR3, as DNA: TGTGCCAGCAGTCCAGCGGGAACCTCCTACGAGCAGTACTTC. This sequence encodes CASSPAGTSYEQYF.

This clonotype was seen many times. J is TRBJ1-1 and V is TRBV30; no clear D. This CDR3 spans 13 amino acids. CDR1 and CDR2 from the germline V gene are GTSNPN and SVGIG (reference sequence). V was trimmed by 2 bases and J by 1 base, leaving 8 bases between them. CDR3 DNA sequence: TGTGCCTGGAGTTACGGCAGGAACACTGAAGCTTTCTTT. Its protein is CAWSYGRNTEAFF.

V gene TRBV20-1 combines with J gene TRBJ1-1; D unresolved. Trimming shortened V by 3 bases and J by 3 bases, and 8 bases separated the two germline ends. The CDR3 totals 12 residues. CDR1 and CDR2 from the germline V gene are DFQATT and SNEGSKA (reference sequence). As DNA, the CDR3 is TGCAGTGCTAGCTGGCAGTACACTGAAGCTTTCTTT. Translated: CSASWQYTEAFF.

The genes are TRBV6-1 and TRBJ1-1; D remains ambiguous. V was clipped by 7 bases and J by 0 bases, with 9 bases between them. The CDR3 length is 13 residues. CDR1 is MNHNS, CDR2 SASEGT, per germline. The CDR3 nucleotides read TGTGCCAGCAAATACACGTTGAACACTGAAGCTTTCTTT. Translation: CASKYTLNTEAFF.

The sample holds a few counts of this clonotype. A junction end diverges from the germline sequence, so it may reflect a read error. The genes are TRBV7-2 and TRBJ2-4; 9 nucleotides align to TRBD2. Germline values: CDR1 SGHTA, CDR2 FQGNSA. The CDR3 runs to 14 residues. CDR3 DNA sequence: TGTGCCAGCAGCTCGGGACTAGCATCGAACATTAAGTACTTC. Translated: CASSSGLASNIKYF.

V is TRBV19 and J is TRBJ1-2, with a tentative D call TRBD1 (5 bases). The germline V gene has CDR1 LNHDA and CDR2 SQIVND (reference sequence). There are 12 residues in the CDR3. V was pared by 6 bases and J by 5 bases, with 10 bases between. The CDR3 DNA sequence: TGTGCCAGTAGGATACAGGAGTATGGCTACACCTTC. Translation gives CASRIQEYGYTF.

The V call is TRBV19, the J call TRBJ1-2, with a possible D match to TRBD1 (5 bases). Germline-derived CDR1 and CDR2 are LNHDA and SQIVND (reference sequence). The CDR3 length is 13 residues. Trimming removed 9 bases at V and 5 bases at J, with 16 bases between. DNA for the CDR3: TGTGCCAGCTACTTTACAGGAACTTATGGCTACACCTTC. Its protein is CASYFTGTYGYTF.

Note on this clonotype: A read error is possible here, since a much larger clone lies one base away. V is TRBV28 and J is TRBJ2-5, with TRBD1 as a possible D gene (5 bases). Germline-derived CDR1 and CDR2 are MDHEN and SYDVKM. The length of the CDR3 is 15 residues. The CDR3 protein is CASSFLGPTQETQDF. The CDR3 DNA sequence: TGTGCCAGCAGTTTTCTGGGGCCGACCCAAGAGACCCAGGACTTC. The full variable domain, completed using reference TRBV28 and TRBJ2-5, is DVKVTQSSRYLVKRTGEKVFLECVQDMDHENMFWYRQDPGLGLRLIYFSYDVKMKEKGDIPEGYSVSREKKERFSLILESASTNQTSMYLCASSFLGPTQETQDFGPGTRLLVL.

This clonotype was observed many times. This sequence joins TRBV20-1 and TRBJ1-1; TRBD1 agrees at 7 bases. CDR1 and CDR2 from the germline V gene are DFQATT and SNEGSKA (reference sequence). The CDR3 is made up of 16 amino acids. J was trimmed by 0 bases and V by 3 bases; bases with no gene match: 10. CDR3 coding DNA: TGCAGTGCTAGCTATGGGGGACAGACCATGAACACTGAAGCTTTCTTT. It codes for CSASYGGQTMNTEAFF.

With regard to this clonotype: Being one base from a much bigger clone, this may be a read error. The CDR3 nucleotides read TGTGCCAGCAGTTTACTTTGGGACTATACGGGGACAGATACGCAGTATTTT. It yields the protein CASSLLWDYTGTDTQYF. V gene TRBV12-3 or TRBV12-4 combines with J gene TRBJ2-3; TRBD2 agrees at 7 bases. The V gene end was trimmed by 2 bases and the J gene end by 3 bases; junction bases not matched to a gene: 11. The CDR3 is 17 residues long.

This clonotype was seen repeatedly, ten times or more. V is TRBV5-4 and J is TRBJ1-1; 9 bases line up with TRBD1. After removal of 7 bases from V and 8 bases from J, the junction contained 9 bases not matched to a gene. CDR1 is SGHNT and CDR2 is YYREEE in the germline V gene (reference sequence). There are 13 residues in the CDR3. The CDR3 DNA sequence: TGTGCCAGCGGCGGAATTGGGACAGGGGAAGCTTTCTTT. Translating gives CASGGIGTGEAFF.

This clonotype showed up just a few times. The genes are TRBV6-1 and TRBJ2-6, with TRBD1 as a possible D gene (6 bases). CDR3 length equals 15 residues. From germline, CDR1 is MNHNS and CDR2 SASEGT. V was pared by 6 bases and J by 4 bases, with 13 bases between. This chain's CDR3 is CASRFTGTGANVLTF. CDR3 bases: TGTGCCAGCAGATTCACAGGGACCGGGGCCAACGTCCTGACTTTC.

This clonotype was counted ten times or more. The rearrangement joins TRBV2 to TRBJ1-5, with TRBD1 identical over 7 bases. Trimming removed 1 base from V and 3 bases from J; junction bases left unmatched: 9. The CDR3 is 17 amino acids. The germline V gene has CDR1 SNHLY and CDR2 FYNNEI. The CDR3 DNA sequence: TGTGCCAGCAGTGAAGGGATCAGGGGGGGATTCAATCAGCCCCAGCATTTT. Translation gives CASSEGIRGGFNQPQHF. The full variable domain, its missing parts supplied by reference TRBV2 and TRBJ1-5, is EPEVTQTPSHQVTQMGQEVILRCVPISNHLYFYWYRQILGQKVEFLVSFYNNEISEKSEIFDDQFSVERPDGSNFTLKIRSTKLEDSAMYFCASSEGIRGGFNQPQHFGDGTRLSIL.

This clonotype was recorded many times. The chain recombines TRBV2 with TRBJ2-5; D is perhaps TRBD1 (5 bases). The V and J ends lost 7 bases and 4 bases respectively, with 10 bases between them. Germline CDR1 reads SNHLY; CDR2 reads FYNNEI. The CDR3 spans 12 residues. CDR3 in amino acids: CASTDSGETQYF. Written as DNA, the CDR3 is TGTGCCAGCACCGACAGTGGAGAGACCCAGTACTTC.

V usage is TRBV13 and J usage is TRBJ1-2, with D possibly TRBD1 on 5 matching bases. CDR1 PRHDT and CDR2 FYEKMQ come from the germline V gene (reference sequence). The CDR3 loop spans 17 amino acids. Trimming cost V 5 bases and J 0 bases, with 19 bases left between them. CDR3 in amino acids: CASSLLRGRRANYGYTF. CDR3 DNA: TGTGCCAGCAGCCTACTCCGGGGCAGGCGAGCTAACTATGGCTACACCTTC.

This clonotype came up many times. This sequence joins TRBV6-2 or TRBV6-3 and TRBJ1-5; TRBD1 agrees at 7 bases. CDR3 length equals 14 residues. V gave up 6 bases and J gave up 3 bases; unmatched junction bases: 5. Germline CDR1 is MNHEY and CDR2 is SVGEGT. DNA for the CDR3: TGTGCCAGCAGAGCGGACAGGTACAATCAGCCCCAGCATTTT. Encoded protein: CASRADRYNQPQHF.

This clonotype was observed at least ten times. The chain joins TRBV4-1 to TRBJ1-6; D not certain. The V gene lost 4 bases and the J gene lost 14 bases, with 24 bases spanning the gap. This CDR3 is built from 16 residues. Per the germline V gene, CDR1 is MGHRA and CDR2 is YSYEKL. The CDR3 loop is CASSRGPDPPPKTLHF. The CDR3 region has the DNA TGCGCCAGCAGCCGCGGACCCGACCCTCCCCCTAAAACCCTCCACTTT.